These T cell receptor beta chains were read from a single sample in a study of cytomegalovirus exposure and HLA in healthy donors. TCRdb's copy holds only in-frame clones and misses some; the assay was immunoSEQ multiplex PCR. Of approximately 140,000 clones listed, 70% to 75% are singletons. Material: PBMCs. The source is a human donor in good health. Both conserved end residues are trimmed from each CDR3. Size values are once, few and many counts, or a class for expanded clones, and some rows have none.

J,V,size,CDR3
TRBJ1-2,TRBV6-5,NA,ASTPGRGVGYT
TRBJ1-5,TRBV6-1,NA,ASTPDRGQPQH
TRBJ2-5,TRBV5-1,NA,ASSLALVQGQQTQY
TRBJ1-5,TRBV6-5,NA,ASSYSVGEGWPQH
TRBJ2-7,TRBV11-2,NA,ASSLGVTGYEQY
TRBJ1-5,TRBV7-6,NA,ASSSGLRYSNQPQH
TRBJ2-1,TRBV15,NA,ATSRDPGLAQF
TRBJ2-1,TRBV9,NA,ASSVVGGGRNEQF
TRBJ2-1,TRBV30,few,AWSAYGGSGYYNEQF
TRBJ1-1,TRBV5-1,NA,ASSLEGQRTEAF
TRBJ2-5,TRBV11-2,NA,ASSKTGGWETQY
TRBJ1-3,TRBV6-1,NA,ASSGSAATRSTIY
TRBJ1-1,TRBV5-6,few,ASSLGFMWNTEAF
TRBJ2-3,TRBV2,NA,ARRAGLGTDTQY
TRBJ2-1,TRBV11-2,NA,ASDSGSHNEQF
TRBJ1-1,TRBV30,NA,AWSVGAWNTEAF
TRBJ1-3,TRBV11-2,NA,ASSLDRPGNTIY
TRBJ2-3,TRBV19,NA,ASLRQGVTDTQY
TRBJ1-5,TRBV6-1,NA,ASSKMTGDQPQH
TRBJ2-3,TRBV7-3,NA,ASSARLAGETDTQY
TRBJ2-7,TRBV6-5,NA,ASSYGEVYPAYEQY
TRBJ2-5,TRBV5-1,NA,ASSLGTTAQETQY
TRBJ2-7,TRBV6-5,NA,ASSYEGPGSYEQY
TRBJ2-2,TRBV6-4,NA,ASSTGGLENTGELF
TRBJ2-3,TRBV5-6,NA,ASSVAFSTDTQY
TRBJ2-7,TRBV10-3,NA,AISGDKTYEQY
TRBJ2-1,TRBV15,once,ATSRKRGSSYNEQF
TRBJ2-6,TRBV10-3,NA,AIQDHRATGANVLT
TRBJ2-5,TRBV19,few,ASRSRPSGSETQY